The rows below give T cell receptor beta chains drawn from one sample of a study of blood T cells in healthy people across ages. TCRdb used MiXCR to reprocess the 5' RACE reads, holding one entry per CDR3 protein. The sample holds 600,000 to 1,000,000 distinct CDR3 sequences; 58% are singletons and the top ten take about 20%. Sequenced material: blood. These receptors were collected from a young man in good health. The CDR3 runs from the conserved cysteine through the conserved F or W. The D gene is left open where the match is weak. The size entry is marked missing in some rows and otherwise reads once, few, many or a size class.

TRBJ2-1 - - TRBV28 CASRWATSYNEQFF TGTGCCAGCAGATGGGCTACCTCCTACAATGAGCAGTTCTTC
TRBJ2-5 - - TRBV20-1 CSARDLVDEQYF TGCAGTGCTAGAGATCTGGTAGATGAGCAGTACTTC
TRBJ1-5 - - TRBV7-2 CASSLETGEHQPQHF TGTGCCAGCAGCTTAGAAACTGGGGAACATCAGCCCCAGCATTTT
TRBJ2-1 - TRBD1 TRBV29-1 CSVRTGAGNEQFF TGCAGCGTTCGGACAGGGGCTGGCAATGAGCAGTTCTTC
TRBJ2-6 - TRBD1 TRBV20-1 CSARDEAGTGVLTGADVLTF TGCAGTGCTAGAGACGAGGCCGGGACAGGTGTTTTAACTGGGGCCGACGTCCTGACTTTC
TRBJ2-4 - - TRBV20-1 CSARTPGAKNIQYF TGCAGTGCTAGGACTCCTGGGGCCAAAAACATTCAGTACTTC
TRBJ1-1 - - TRBV7-2 CASSSGRTDAFF TGTGCCAGCAGCTCGGGGCGCACTGACGCTTTCTTT
TRBJ1-2 - TRBD1 TRBV7-9 CASSFGQAYYGYTF TGTGCCAGCAGCTTCGGACAGGCTTACTATGGCTACACCTTC
TRBJ2-7 few - TRBV5-1 CASSQIPRRSKEYYEQYF TGCGCCAGCAGCCAGATACCTCGCAGGTCCAAAGAGTACTACGAGCAGTACTTC
TRBJ2-7 - - TRBV13 CASSGHSSYEQYF TGTGCCAGCAGCGGCCACAGCTCCTACGAGCAGTACTTC
TRBJ2-7 - TRBD1 TRBV4-3 CASSREQGAVGEQYF TGCGCCAGCAGCCGAGAACAGGGGGCAGTGGGAGAGCAGTACTTC
TRBJ2-3 - TRBD2 TRBV4-2 CASSQDLAGGSDTQYF TGTGCCAGCAGCCAAGATTTAGCGGGGGGGTCGGATACGCAGTATTTT
TRBJ2-7 - - TRBV6-2/TRBV6-3 CASSSHREYEQYF TGTGCCAGCAGTTCTCATCGTGAATACGAGCAGTACTTC
TRBJ1-5 few - TRBV28 CASSIVAPYQPQHF TGTGCCAGCAGTATCGTAGCGCCGTATCAGCCCCAGCATTTT
TRBJ1-2 - - TRBV10-3 CASTAGQNYGYTF TGTGCCAGTACCGCGGGCCAAAACTATGGCTACACCTTC
TRBJ1-1 few - TRBV7-2 CASSFRGLAEAFF TGTGCCAGCAGCTTTAGGGGTCTGGCTGAAGCTTTCTTT
TRBJ2-7 - TRBD2 TRBV6-5 CASRSGTSESYEQYF TGTGCCAGCAGATCCGGGACTAGCGAGTCCTACGAGCAGTACTTC
TRBJ2-6 few - TRBV4-2 CASSLGSGSGANVLTF TGTGCCAGCAGCCTGGGTAGCGGATCTGGGGCCAACGTCCTGACTTTC
TRBJ2-5 once - TRBV7-8 CASSWGGTGIREQYF TGTGCCAGCAGCTGGGGAGGGACAGGAATCCGTGAGCAGTACTTC
TRBJ1-2 - - TRBV10-3 CATGAPREYGYTF TGTGCCACCGGAGCTCCGCGGGAATATGGCTACACCTTC
TRBJ2-5 few - TRBV6-5 CAPESGGRPAETQYF TGTGCCCCCGAGTCCGGGGGGCGCCCGGCAGAGACCCAGTACTTC
TRBJ2-5 once - TRBV18 CASSPLDGQQETQYF TGTGCCAGCTCACCACTAGATGGGCAGCAAGAGACCCAGTACTTC
TRBJ2-3 - - TRBV7-9 CASSLSGQPEYTDTQYF TGTGCCAGCAGCTTATCCGGACAGCCGGAATACACAGATACGCAGTATTTT
TRBJ2-1 - - TRBV6-1 CASSEDAAIWYEQFF TGTGCCAGCAGTGAAGATGCGGCCATTTGGTATGAGCAGTTCTTC
TRBJ2-5 - - TRBV6-1 CASSEWKGEDQETQYF TGTGCCAGCAGTGAATGGAAGGGGGAGGACCAAGAGACCCAGTACTTC
TRBJ2-7 - - TRBV7-8 CASSGIAVDYEQYF TGTGCCAGCAGCGGGATCGCGGTCGACTACGAGCAGTACTTC
TRBJ2-3 - - TRBV29-1 CSVVGSGPWTDTQYF TGCAGCGTGGTTGGGAGTGGTCCCTGGACAGATACGCAGTATTTT
TRBJ2-6 few - TRBV6-2/TRBV6-3 CASSYVASGANVLTF TGTGCCAGCAGTTACGTGGCGAGCGGGGCCAACGTCCTGACTTTC
TRBJ2-3 - TRBD2 TRBV7-9 CASSLISYPGLASADTQYF TGTGCCAGCAGCTTAATCTCATATCCGGGACTAGCAAGTGCAGATACGCAGTATTTT
TRBJ2-5 once - TRBV28 CASRVGLFQETQYF TGTGCCAGCCGTGTCGGACTCTTTCAAGAGACCCAGTACTTC
TRBJ2-7 - TRBD1 TRBV29-1 CSVLGQGHEQYF TGCAGCGTCCTGGGACAGGGCCACGAGCAGTACTTC
TRBJ2-3 - - TRBV5-1 CASSVDIVGDTQYF TGCGCCAGCAGCGTGGACATCGTTGGAGATACGCAGTATTTT
TRBJ2-1 - - TRBV4-1 CASSQDRGGSHNEQFF TGCGCCAGCAGCCAAGATCGGGGTGGGTCTCACAATGAGCAGTTCTTC
TRBJ2-7 - - TRBV28 CASSSHGGGGLKYF TGTGCCAGCAGTTCCCACGGGGGAGGCGGCCTGAAGTACTTC
TRBJ2-5 many - TRBV3-1 CASSQVSETQYF TGTGCCAGCAGCCAAGTTTCAGAGACCCAGTACTTC
TRBJ2-1 - - TRBV21-1 CASSKVLAGQFF TGTGCCAGCAGCAAGGTGCTAGCGGGGCAGTTCTTC
TRBJ2-1 few TRBD2 TRBV7-2 CASSALAGGLEQFF TGTGCCAGCTCCGCCCTGGCGGGGGGGTTAGAGCAGTTCTTC
TRBJ2-4 - - TRBV11-2 CASSAGAKNIQYF TGTGCCAGCAGCGCCGGTGCCAAAAACATTCAGTACTTC
TRBJ2-7 - TRBD1 TRBV29-1 CSARDRAYEQYF TGCAGCGCCCGGGACAGAGCCTACGAGCAGTACTTC